The rows below give T cell receptor beta chains drawn from one sample of a study of radiation and T cells in renal cell carcinoma. The protocol was immunoSEQ multiplex PCR, while the TCRdb copy is restricted to in-frame clones and leaves out a portion. Of 100,000 to 150,000 clones in the sample, around four fifths are singletons; the top ten hold 1.9%. Sample: blood, taken from a patient whose treatment included radiotherapy and nephrectomy. The receptors shown here come from a woman aged 55 to 70 with renal cell carcinoma. The CDR3 runs from the conserved cysteine through the conserved F or W. A D gene is named only where the DNA matches it firmly. Clone size is stated in some rows and not others, as once, few, many or a class when expanded.

V gene: TRBV7-6
CDR3 length: 13
clone size: .
J gene: TRBJ2-7
D gene: .
CDR3 protein: CASSLGGDYEQYF
CDR3 DNA: TGTGCCAGCAGCTTAGGTGGGGACTACGAGCAGTACTTC

V gene: TRBV2
CDR3 length: 14
clone size: .
J gene: TRBJ1-6
D gene: .
CDR3 protein: CASSESQGFSPLHF
CDR3 DNA: TGTGCCAGCAGTGAGTCTCAGGGGTTTTCACCCCTCCACTTT

V gene: TRBV19
CDR3 length: 15
clone size: .
J gene: TRBJ1-4
D gene: TRBD1
CDR3 protein: CASSIRTGHNEKLFF
CDR3 DNA: TGTGCCAGTAGTATCCGGACAGGGCATAATGAAAAACTGTTTTTT

V gene: TRBV5-4
CDR3 length: 15
clone size: .
J gene: TRBJ1-5
D gene: TRBD1
CDR3 protein: CASSLGQGDHQPQHF
CDR3 DNA: TGTGCCAGCAGCTTGGGACAGGGGGATCATCAGCCCCAGCATTTT

V gene: TRBV9
CDR3 length: 15
clone size: .
J gene: TRBJ1-4
D gene: .
CDR3 protein: CASSVTVSPNEKLFF
CDR3 DNA: TGTGCCAGCAGCGTAACAGTCTCGCCTAATGAAAAACTGTTTTTT

V gene: TRBV6-6
CDR3 length: 15
clone size: many
J gene: TRBJ2-7
D gene: .
CDR3 protein: CASSPGLGASGEQYF
CDR3 DNA: TGTGCCAGCAGTCCCGGGCTGGGGGCGAGCGGTGAGCAGTACTTC

V gene: TRBV7-2
CDR3 length: 14
clone size: .
J gene: TRBJ2-1
D gene: .
CDR3 protein: CASSLIRGATEQFF
CDR3 DNA: TGTGCCAGCAGCTTAATAAGGGGGGCCACTGAGCAGTTCTTC

V gene: TRBV9
CDR3 length: 15
clone size: .
J gene: TRBJ2-3
D gene: .
CDR3 protein: CASRGTGSSTDTQYF
CDR3 DNA: TGTGCCAGCAGAGGAACAGGGTCTAGCACAGATACGCAGTATTTT

V gene: TRBV28
CDR3 length: 12
clone size: .
J gene: TRBJ2-1
D gene: .
CDR3 protein: CASSLFFYEQFF
CDR3 DNA: TGTGCCAGCAGTTTATTTTTCTATGAGCAGTTCTTC

V gene: TRBV2
CDR3 length: 14
clone size: .
J gene: TRBJ2-2
D gene: .
CDR3 protein: CASSDGGYTGELFF
CDR3 DNA: TGTGCCAGCAGTGATGGGGGGTACACCGGGGAGCTGTTTTTT

V gene: TRBV29-1
CDR3 length: 11
clone size: .
J gene: TRBJ1-2
D gene: .
CDR3 protein: CSVEYNYGYTF
CDR3 DNA: TGCAGCGTTGAATATAACTATGGCTACACCTTC

V gene: TRBV13
CDR3 length: 16
clone size: .
J gene: TRBJ2-7
D gene: TRBD1
CDR3 protein: CASSFRTGTGGGEQYF
CDR3 DNA: TGTGCCAGCAGCTTTAGGACCGGGACAGGGGGCGGGGAGCAGTACTTC

V gene: TRBV29-1
CDR3 length: 12
clone size: .
J gene: TRBJ2-7
D gene: .
CDR3 protein: CSVRDSTYEQYF
CDR3 DNA: TGCAGCGTACGGGACTCTACCTACGAGCAGTACTTC

V gene: TRBV7-9
CDR3 length: 14
clone size: once
J gene: TRBJ1-2
D gene: .
CDR3 protein: CASSLAGRGTGYTF
CDR3 DNA: TGTGCCAGCAGCTTAGCAGGCAGGGGAACCGGCTACACCTTC

V gene: TRBV4-3
CDR3 length: 16
clone size: .
J gene: TRBJ2-5
D gene: .
CDR3 protein: CASSQDSGGRGETQYF
CDR3 DNA: TGCGCCAGCAGCCAAGATTCCGGGGGCAGAGGGGAGACCCAGTACTTC

V gene: TRBV6-1
CDR3 length: 15
clone size: .
J gene: TRBJ2-3
D gene: .
CDR3 protein: CASSAYRLRTDTQYF
CDR3 DNA: TGTGCCAGCAGTGCCTACAGACTACGCACAGATACGCAGTATTTT

V gene: TRBV5-6
CDR3 length: 15
clone size: few
J gene: TRBJ1-1
D gene: .
CDR3 protein: CASSLLTVMNTEAFF
CDR3 DNA: TGTGCCAGCAGCTTGTTGACAGTGATGAACACTGAAGCTTTCTTT

V gene: TRBV30
CDR3 length: 15
clone size: .
J gene: TRBJ2-3
D gene: TRBD1
CDR3 protein: CAWTGTGGYTDTQYF
CDR3 DNA: TGTGCCTGGACCGGGACAGGGGGGTACACAGATACGCAGTATTTT

V gene: TRBV11-2
CDR3 length: 13
clone size: .
J gene: TRBJ2-3
D gene: .
CDR3 protein: CASSLSLTDTQYF
CDR3 DNA: TGTGCCAGCAGCTTATCCCTGACAGATACGCAGTATTTT

V gene: TRBV6-1
CDR3 length: 18
clone size: once
J gene: TRBJ1-3
D gene: .
CDR3 protein: CASSEAWAGGTSGNTIYF
CDR3 DNA: TGTGCCAGCAGTGAAGCGTGGGCTGGGGGCACCTCTGGAAACACCATATATTTT

V gene: TRBV5-8
CDR3 length: 14
clone size: .
J gene: TRBJ1-4
D gene: .
CDR3 protein: CASSLQGSNEKLFF
CDR3 DNA: TGTGCCAGCAGCTTACAGGGTTCTAATGAAAAACTGTTTTTT

V gene: TRBV27
CDR3 length: 16
clone size: .
J gene: TRBJ2-1
D gene: .
CDR3 protein: CASSLGLISSYNEQFF
CDR3 DNA: TGTGCCAGCAGTTTAGGACTGATCAGCTCCTACAATGAGCAGTTCTTC

V gene: TRBV6-6
CDR3 length: 12
clone size: .
J gene: TRBJ2-7
D gene: .
CDR3 protein: CASRHSSYEQYF
CDR3 DNA: TGTGCCAGCAGACATAGCTCCTACGAGCAGTACTTC

V gene: TRBV28
CDR3 length: 11
clone size: .
J gene: TRBJ2-7
D gene: .
CDR3 protein: CASSLGSRRDF
CDR3 DNA: TGTGCCAGCAGTTTAGGGAGCCGGAGGGACTTC

V gene: TRBV5-1
CDR3 length: 13
clone size: .
J gene: TRBJ2-7
D gene: .
CDR3 protein: CASSFLARYEQYF
CDR3 DNA: TGCGCCAGCAGCTTCCTAGCGCGGTACGAGCAGTACTTC

V gene: TRBV7-2
CDR3 length: 14
clone size: once
J gene: TRBJ1-2
D gene: .
CDR3 protein: CASSLFGSSYGYTF
CDR3 DNA: TGTGCCAGCAGCTTATTTGGCAGTTCCTATGGCTACACCTTC

V gene: TRBV4-1
CDR3 length: 15
clone size: .
J gene: TRBJ2-4
D gene: TRBD2
CDR3 protein: CASSQDWGGLNIQYF
CDR3 DNA: TGCGCCAGCAGCCAAGATTGGGGGGGACTGAACATTCAGTACTTC

V gene: TRBV9
CDR3 length: 15
clone size: .
J gene: TRBJ2-1
D gene: TRBD2
CDR3 protein: CASSVGSGGPHEQFF
CDR3 DNA: TGTGCCAGCAGCGTAGGTAGCGGGGGGCCCCATGAGCAGTTCTTC

V gene: TRBV5-1
CDR3 length: 17
clone size: .
J gene: TRBJ2-7
D gene: .
CDR3 protein: CASSPLPSAGFTYEQYF
CDR3 DNA: TGCGCCAGCAGCCCTCTTCCGTCGGCGGGGTTTACCTACGAGCAGTACTTC

V gene: TRBV2
CDR3 length: 14
clone size: .
J gene: TRBJ2-7
D gene: .
CDR3 protein: CASSTLLTSYEQYF
CDR3 DNA: TGTGCCAGCAGTACCCTCCTTACCTCCTACGAGCAGTACTTC

V gene: TRBV5-4
CDR3 length: 16
clone size: .
J gene: TRBJ2-7
D gene: TRBD2
CDR3 protein: CASSLAGAGGSYEQYF
CDR3 DNA: TGTGCCAGCAGCTTGGCCGGTGCGGGAGGCTCCTACGAGCAGTACTTC

V gene: TRBV15
CDR3 length: 15
clone size: few
J gene: TRBJ1-1
D gene: .
CDR3 protein: CATTRRDGLNTEAFF
CDR3 DNA: TGTGCCACCACTCGAAGGGACGGCTTAAACACTGAAGCTTTCTTT

V gene: TRBV12-5
CDR3 length: 13
clone size: many
J gene: TRBJ2-1
D gene: .
CDR3 protein: CASGLGMYNEQFF
CDR3 DNA: TGTGCTAGTGGTTTGGGTATGTACAATGAGCAGTTCTTC

V gene: TRBV30
CDR3 length: 17
clone size: .
J gene: TRBJ2-7
D gene: TRBD2
CDR3 protein: CAWSSSSWTSGTYEQYF
CDR3 DNA: TGTGCCTGGAGTTCTTCCTCGTGGACTAGCGGGACCTACGAGCAGTACTTC

V gene: TRBV6-5
CDR3 length: 14
clone size: .
J gene: TRBJ1-4
D gene: .
CDR3 protein: CASSPGERWEKLFF
CDR3 DNA: TGTGCCAGCAGCCCCGGGGAGAGGTGGGAAAAACTGTTTTTT

V gene: TRBV5-1
CDR3 length: 17
clone size: .
J gene: TRBJ1-1
D gene: TRBD1
CDR3 protein: CASSLSGPGQGGTEAFF
CDR3 DNA: TGCGCCAGCAGCTTGAGTGGGCCGGGACAGGGGGGTACTGAAGCTTTCTTT

V gene: TRBV29-1
CDR3 length: 16
clone size: .
J gene: TRBJ2-3
D gene: TRBD1
CDR3 protein: CSVDRFGQGFPDTQYF
CDR3 DNA: TGCAGCGTTGATAGGTTCGGACAGGGGTTCCCAGATACGCAGTATTTT

V gene: TRBV6-6
CDR3 length: 14
clone size: .
J gene: TRBJ1-1
D gene: .
CDR3 protein: CASSYSRSQGYAFF
CDR3 DNA: TGTGCCAGCAGTTACTCTAGGAGTCAGGGGTACGCTTTCTTT

V gene: TRBV11-1
CDR3 length: 13
clone size: .
J gene: TRBJ2-7
D gene: .
CDR3 protein: CASSSGKKYEQYF
CDR3 DNA: TGTGCCAGCAGTTCCGGGAAGAAGTACGAGCAGTACTTC

V gene: TRBV7-8
CDR3 length: 13
clone size: few
J gene: TRBJ1-1
D gene: .
CDR3 protein: CASSLSQGTEAFF
CDR3 DNA: TGTGCCAGCAGCTTATCCCAGGGAACTGAAGCTTTCTTT

V gene: TRBV27
CDR3 length: 15
clone size: .
J gene: TRBJ2-7
D gene: TRBD1
CDR3 protein: CASSLSGQGSYEQYF
CDR3 DNA: TGTGCCAGCAGTTTATCGGGACAGGGCTCCTACGAGCAGTACTTC